A selection of T cell receptor beta chains follows, all from one sample in a study of T cell changes during pregnancy in multiple sclerosis. Data came from immunoSEQ multiplex PCR; TCRdb stores just in-frame clones and leaves some out. The data contain 66,000 or so clones, roughly 90% of them singletons. The sequencing here drew on CD8+ T cells from peripheral blood mononuclear cells, taken before pregnancy. These receptor sequences come from a female donor with multiple sclerosis, enrolled in a pregnancy study. CDR3s include the opening cysteine and the closing phenylalanine or tryptophan. D genes are given only for firm matches. Expanded clones get a size class; other rows say once, few or many, or leave the size out.

d_call,cdr3_length,v_call,clone_size,j_call,cdr3_aa,cdr3_nt
NA,12,TRBV19,NA,TRBJ2-3,CASKLGGDTQYF,TGTGCCAGCAAGCTCGGAGGAGATACGCAGTATTTT
NA,18,TRBV7-3,NA,TRBJ2-6,CASSPNPGTEAGANVLTF,TGTGCCAGCAGCCCCAACCCGGGAACAGAGGCTGGGGCCAACGTCCTGACTTTC
TRBD1,14,TRBV9,NA,TRBJ1-5,CASSLTGFVGPQHF,TGTGCCAGCAGCCTGACAGGGTTCGTAGGGCCCCAGCATTTT
NA,18,TRBV10-3,NA,TRBJ1-1,CAISEPADSEFMNTEAFF,TGTGCCATCAGTGAACCCGCGGACAGCGAATTCATGAACACTGAAGCTTTCTTT
NA,16,TRBV7-9,NA,TRBJ1-1,CASSLLGDGMNTEAFF,TGTGCCAGCAGCTTGCTCGGGGATGGGATGAACACTGAAGCTTTCTTT
TRBD1,14,TRBV7-9,few,TRBJ1-6,CASSSGTGNSPLHF,TGTGCCAGCAGCTCCGGGACAGGAAATTCACCCCTCCACTTT
NA,14,TRBV29-1,NA,TRBJ1-5,CSAAEGGSNQPQHF,TGCAGCGCTGCGGAGGGAGGGAGCAATCAGCCCCAGCATTTT
NA,11,TRBV19,NA,TRBJ1-1,CASSLGKEAFF,TGTGCCAGTAGTTTAGGGAAGGAGGCTTTCTTT
NA,13,TRBV15,NA,TRBJ2-5,CATSSRSWETQYF,TGTGCCACCAGCAGCAGGTCTTGGGAGACCCAGTACTTC
TRBD1,14,TRBV27,NA,TRBJ2-7,CASTITGASYEQYF,TGTGCCAGCACCATTACAGGGGCCTCCTACGAGCAGTACTTC
NA,15,TRBV7-8,NA,TRBJ2-7,CASSFQTTLSYEQYF,TGTGCCAGCAGCTTTCAGACTACGCTCTCCTACGAGCAGTACTTC
TRBD1,11,TRBV27,few,TRBJ1-1,CASIDGTGAFF,TGTGCCAGCATTGACGGGACAGGGGCTTTCTTT
NA,15,TRBV6-1,NA,TRBJ1-4,CASSPSGNWHEKLFF,TGTGCCAGCAGTCCCTCCGGGAACTGGCATGAAAAACTGTTTTTT
TRBD1,15,TRBV29-1,NA,TRBJ2-7,CSVGTGDTTGYEQYF,TGCAGCGTTGGGACAGGGGACACGACTGGGTACGAGCAGTACTTC
NA,15,TRBV9,once,TRBJ1-6,CASSGSPGFGSPLHF,TGTGCCAGCAGCGGATCTCCAGGGTTTGGGTCACCCCTCCACTTT
TRBD2,17,TRBV4-2,NA,TRBJ2-3,CASSQSLSGGAGDTQYF,TGTGCCAGCAGCCAATCCCTTAGCGGGGGGGCCGGAGATACGCAGTATTTT
TRBD1,14,TRBV27,NA,TRBJ2-7,CASRGDRADYEQYF,TGTGCCAGCAGGGGGGACAGGGCTGACTACGAGCAGTACTTC
NA,13,TRBV2,once,TRBJ2-6,CARGAGALNVLTF,TGTGCCAGAGGTGCAGGGGCTCTCAACGTCCTGACTTTC
TRBD1,17,TRBV4-2,NA,TRBJ2-3,CASSQGGTGGVTDTQYF,TGTGCCAGCAGCCAAGGGGGGACAGGGGGAGTCACAGATACGCAGTATTTT
NA,15,TRBV5-8,NA,TRBJ1-2,CASSRPEGGVYGYTF,TGTGCCAGCAGCCGCCCGGAGGGCGGCGTCTATGGCTACACCTTC
NA,17,TRBV5-6,once,TRBJ1-5,CASSLWAESYSNQPQHF,TGTGCCAGCAGCTTATGGGCAGAAAGTTATAGCAATCAGCCCCAGCATTTT
TRBD1,13,TRBV16,few,TRBJ1-1,CASSLPGQDKAFF,TGTGCCAGCAGCCTCCCGGGACAGGATAAAGCTTTCTTT
NA,12,TRBV30,NA,TRBJ1-2,CAGHRCRYGYTF,TGTGCCGGACACCGGTGCCGCTATGGCTACACCTTC
TRBD2,17,TRBV2,NA,TRBJ2-2,CASSVPTSGLDTGELFF,TGTGCCAGCAGTGTGCCGACTAGCGGGCTTGACACCGGGGAGCTGTTTTTT
NA,13,TRBV10-2,NA,TRBJ2-7,CASRETRGYEQYF,TGCGCCAGCAGGGAAACCAGGGGCTACGAGCAGTACTTC
NA,14,TRBV7-6,NA,TRBJ1-1,CASSDGGVNTEAFF,TGTGCCAGCAGCGACGGAGGCGTGAACACTGAAGCTTTCTTT